This T cell receptor (beta chain) was identified in a study of blood T cell repertoires in COVID-19. Study information: The origin of the acute and convalescent COVID-19 samples was the United States, Italy and Spain. T cells, B-cell-depleted T cells, or PBMCs supplied cDNA or gDNA.

Germline V gene data show CDR1 as LNHDA and CDR2 as SQIVND (reference sequence). V trimming: 5 bases; J trimming: 4 bases; junction bases outside the gene matches: 7. This CDR3 has 15 residues. A Seattle source enrolled patients during active infection and followed them longitudinally. Assay: immunoSEQ multiplex PCR; the TCRdb copy retains only in-frame clones and omits some. This repertoire shows about half a million clones, approximately 92% found once; its top ten account for around 0.92%. The sample comprised peripheral blood. The receptor's source is a man aged 18 to 35 with COVID-19, enrolled during active disease. The J gene is TRBJ1-3, the V gene TRBV19; 8 positions match TRBD1. This CDR3 reads CASSPTGETGNTIYF. CDR3 nucleotides: TGTGCCAGTAGTCCGACAGGGGAAACAGGAAACACCATATATTTT.